This entry features one T cell receptor beta chain sequence. Its antigen is undetermined. The sample belongs to a study of T cell repertoires in cytomegalovirus infection. V was trimmed by 0 bases and J by 7 bases, leaving 6 bases between them. The CDR3 covers 13 residues. In germline, CDR1 is KGHDR, CDR2 SFDVKD. Points from the study as a whole: The study identified carriers of CMV plus the relevant HLA from cumulative public TCR beta family frequency. Clonotypes of TCR beta that were HLA-C-restricted and CMV-specific dominated the ex vivo response.

TCRdb re-derived calls from the reads in MiXCR, one entry per CDR3 protein. The profile covers 680,000 or so distinct CDR3 sequences, with 35% to 45% appearing a single time and 2.8% taken by the ten largest. The sequence came from a human donor in good health (CMV status not recorded). Some clones in this sample may be carry-over from other donors' samples. The gene calls are TRBV24-1 and TRBJ2-1; D unclear. Sequencing was carried out using PBMCs. This CDR3 is CATSDLIPNEQFF. CDR3 DNA sequence: TGTGCCACCAGTGATTTGATACCAAATGAGCAGTTCTTC.